A single sample gave rise to the 27 T cell receptor beta chains below, sequenced in a study of response to subunit inactivated influenza vaccine (dated by TCRdb to between 2018 and 2020). Libraries were built with RT-PCR. The instrument given in TCRdb is Illumina HiSeq 2500. TCRdb's own reprocessing of the public reads used fastp at Q25 and MiXCR and kept productive beta chains. Under each unique CDR3 protein, matching rows form one entry showing the most common genes and DNA. Within this sample are some 800,000 distinct CDR3 sequences, with 21% of them counted one time only. The ten top clones hold roughly 10% of the sample. The sample here was PBMCs from blood, taken 4 to 6 days after vaccination. Source of these receptors: a man in his fifties who received an inactivated influenza vaccine. Donor details come from another sample of the same person, matched by shared clones.

This clonotype was seen a few times. The chain uses TRBV7-8 and TRBJ2-1, with 8 bases aligning to TRBD1. J gave up 1 base and V 6 bases, and 11 bases lay outside the gene matches. The CDR3 consists of 17 residues. Per the germline V gene, CDR1 is SGHVS and CDR2 is FQNEAQ. CDR3 sequence reads: CASSPRGRTISYNEQFF. CDR3 DNA: TGTGCCAGCAGTCCCAGGGGGCGGACGATATCCTACAATGAGCAGTTCTTC.

This clonotype has more than one count but fewer than ten. The chain carries TRBV12-3 or TRBV12-4 and TRBJ1-5; a possible D gene is TRBD1 (5 bases). Trimming pared 8 bases from V and 6 bases from J, leaving 14 bases between. The CDR3 length is 13 residues. CDR3 sequence reads: CASATGRGQPQHF. The CDR3 nucleotides read TGTGCCAGCGCAACGGGAAGGGGTCAGCCCCAGCATTTT.

The chain carries TRBV5-1 and TRBJ2-5; a weak D match, TRBD1 (6 bases). V gave up 4 bases and J gave up 10 bases, with 17 bases separating them. Germline V gene lookup returns CDR1 SGHRS and CDR2 YFSETQ. The CDR3 covers 13 residues. The CDR3 DNA reads TGCGCCAGCAGCCCGGAACAGGGACCTTACCAGTACTTC. Protein: CASSPEQGPYQYF.

This sequence joins TRBV10-3 and TRBJ2-1; maybe TRBD1 (5 bases). Germline loops: CDR1 ENHRY, CDR2 SYGVKD. The CDR3 loop spans 15 amino acids. V was shortened by 11 bases and J by 6 bases, with 23 bases between the two germline ends. For the CDR3, the DNA is TGTGCCTCCAGGGATTTTGGGGCGAGTATCAATGAGCAGTTCTTC. As protein: CASRDFGASINEQFF.

The chain recombines TRBV11-1 with TRBJ2-6; 7 bases align to TRBD1. Germline lookup yields CDR1 SGHAT and CDR2 FQDESV (reference sequence). The CDR3 spans 19 residues. The J segment lost 0 bases and the V segment lost 0 bases, leaving 8 bases of the junction unmatched. Here the CDR3 DNA reads TGTGCCAGCAGCTTAGCTCCCGGGACAGCATACTCTGGGGCCAACGTCCTGACTTTC. Protein product: CASSLAPGTAYSGANVLTF.

This clonotype was seen a few times. J is TRBJ2-3 and V is TRBV15; a weak D match, TRBD1 (5 bases). The germline V gene has CDR1 LNHNV and CDR2 YYDKDF (reference sequence). The CDR3 is 15 residues long. Deletions cut 0 bases from V and 3 bases from J, with 10 bases between. Written as DNA, the CDR3 is TGTGCCACCAGCAGAGATCCCGGACAAACAGATACGCAGTATTTT. Protein sequence: CATSRDPGQTDTQYF.

The V gene is TRBV12-3 or TRBV12-4, the J gene TRBJ2-1; D unresolved. V shed 8 bases and J shed 4 bases, with 15 bases lying between them. CDR3 length: 14 amino acids. The CDR3 DNA sequence: TGTGCCAGCGATCCCGACGGAGATTACAATGAGCAGTTCTTC. Translation: CASDPDGDYNEQFF.

The chain recombines TRBV9 with TRBJ2-2; D is perhaps TRBD2 (5 bases). Between the trimmed V and J ends, which lost 0 bases and 2 bases, there was a span of 11 bases. Germline values: CDR1 SGDLS, CDR2 YYNGEE. This CDR3 contains 16 residues. CDR3 protein: CASSVVAGTNTGELFF. In DNA, the CDR3 is TGTGCCAGCAGCGTAGTGGCGGGCACTAACACCGGGGAGCTGTTTTTT.

This clonotype was counted a single time. V and J are TRBV18 and TRBJ2-7; 9 bases are shared with TRBD2. The CDR3 is 16 amino acids. Unmatched junction bases numbered 6, after V lost 0 bases and J lost 3 bases. Germline loops: CDR1 KGHSH, CDR2 LQKENI. The CDR3 reads CASSPPMASGNYEQYF. The DNA of the CDR3 is TGTGCCAGCTCACCACCTATGGCTAGCGGGAACTACGAGCAGTACTTC.

This clonotype was picked up many times. The chain has TRBV10-3 and TRBJ1-2, with a tentative D call TRBD1 (6 bases). This CDR3 has 17 amino acids. V was cut by 0 bases and J by 0 bases, with 14 bases left in between. The germline V gene encodes CDR1 ENHRY and CDR2 SYGVKD. The CDR3 loop reads CAISESRGAGANYGYTF. In DNA form, the CDR3 reads TGTGCCATCAGTGAGTCTAGGGGGGCAGGAGCTAACTATGGCTACACCTTC.

V and J are TRBV10-3 and TRBJ2-7; D possibly corresponds to TRBD2 (6 bases). Trimming took off 4 bases at V and 1 base at J, with 17 bases between the two ends. This CDR3 is built from 16 residues. Germline values: CDR1 ENHRY, CDR2 SYGVKD. The CDR3 loop reads CAISGGDGTPSYEQYF. In nucleotides, the CDR3 is TGTGCCATCAGTGGGGGGGACGGGACCCCATCCTACGAGCAGTACTTC.

This clonotype has just a few counts. The chain is built from TRBV2 and TRBJ2-1; 10 nucleotides align to TRBD2. Germline lookup yields CDR1 SNHLY and CDR2 FYNNEI. Germline trimming cut 7 bases from V and 2 bases from J; bases unmatched to any gene: 5. The CDR3 length is 15 residues. Here the CDR3 reads CASMASGSPYNEQFF. The CDR3 bases are TGTGCCAGCATGGCTAGCGGGAGCCCCTACAATGAGCAGTTCTTC.

This chain uses TRBV6-5 with TRBJ2-3; 9 bases map to TRBD2. The CDR3 contains 17 residues. The germline V gene has CDR1 MNHEY and CDR2 SVGAGI. With 0 bases clipped from V and 3 bases from J, the junction kept 7 bases outside the gene matches. The CDR3 loop reads CASSYSIGSGGTDTQYF. In DNA form, the CDR3 reads TGTGCCAGCAGTTACTCGATTGGTAGCGGGGGTACAGATACGCAGTATTTT.

This clonotype was seen many times. This rearrangement joins TRBV20-1 to TRBJ1-1; D is possibly TRBD1 (6 bases). In germline, CDR1 is DFQATT, CDR2 SNEGSKA (reference sequence). With 6 bases removed from V and 1 base from J, the gap between germline ends came to 15 bases. The CDR3 totals 14 residues. The CDR3 DNA reads as TGCAGTGCCCCAAACCAGGGACAGAACACTGAAGCTTTCTTT. As protein: CSAPNQGQNTEAFF.

The chain combines TRBV6-2 or TRBV6-3 with TRBJ2-1; a possible D gene is TRBD2 (6 bases). Per germline, CDR1 MNHEY and CDR2 SVGEGT. This CDR3 comprises 15 residues. Trimming removed 4 bases at V and 4 bases at J, with 14 bases between. Here the CDR3 reads CASSSGTVLYNEQFF. In DNA, the CDR3 is TGTGCCAGCAGTTCAGGGACTGTCCTTTACAATGAGCAGTTCTTC.

This clonotype was picked up a small number of times. The chain has TRBV12-3 or TRBV12-4 and TRBJ2-3; 9 bases map to TRBD2. This CDR3 comprises 15 residues. V trimming: 6 bases; J trimming: 6 bases; junction bases outside the gene matches: 10. This chain's CDR3 is CASRLTSGPGDTQYF. The CDR3 bases are TGTGCCAGCAGGCTTACTAGCGGGCCCGGGGATACGCAGTATTTT.

This clonotype appeared a few times. V and J are TRBV29-1 and TRBJ1-1; D is perhaps TRBD1 (5 bases). CDR1 SQVTM and CDR2 ANQGSEA come from the germline V gene. This CDR3 is built from 12 residues. V lost 6 bases, J lost 1 base, and 9 bases lay in between. CDR3 residues: CSVQGGNTEAFF. CDR3 nucleotide sequence: TGCAGCGTCCAGGGTGGGAACACTGAAGCTTTCTTT.

The genes are TRBV6-5 and TRBJ2-6, with D tentatively TRBD1 (5 bases). CDR3 length equals 15 residues. Per the germline V gene, CDR1 is MNHEY and CDR2 is SVGAGI. Trimming cost V 2 bases and J 2 bases, with 7 bases left between them. The CDR3 DNA follows: TGTGCCAGCAGTTACAAAGGGGCTGGGGCCAACGTCCTGACTTTC. It translates to CASSYKGAGANVLTF.

The rearrangement joins TRBV5-1 to TRBJ2-7; 7 nucleotides align to TRBD2. With 4 bases clipped from V and 2 bases from J, the junction kept 6 bases outside the gene matches. The germline V gene encodes CDR1 SGHRS and CDR2 YFSETQ. This CDR3 comprises 14 residues. CDR3 nucleotides: TGCGCCAGCAGCGCTTGGGGGGGTACCTACGAGCAGTACTTC. Protein sequence: CASSAWGGTYEQYF. Full variable domain (remainder filled in from reference TRBV5-1 and TRBJ2-7): KAGVTQTPRYLIKTRGQQVTLSCSPISGHRSVSWYQQTPGQGLQFLFEYFSETQRNKGNFPGRFSGRQFSNSRSEMNVSTLELGDSALYLCASSAWGGTYEQYFGPGTRLTVT.

This clonotype was observed a handful of times. The CDR3 reads CASSSRDGSRAQHF. The CDR3 DNA reads TGTGCCAGCAGCTCTCGGGACGGGAGTAGGGCCCAGCATTTT. J is TRBJ1-5 and V is TRBV7-9, with D possibly matching TRBD1 (5 bases). Looked up from germline, CDR1 is SEHNR and CDR2 is FQNEAQ (reference sequence). V dropped 4 bases and J dropped 11 bases, with 18 bases sitting between them. The CDR3 has 14 amino acids.

V is TRBV12-3 or TRBV12-4 and J is TRBJ1-2, with a weak D call TRBD1 (6 bases). Trimming left V 5 bases short and J 8 bases short, with 12 bases between. CDR3 length equals 12 residues. In DNA form, the CDR3 reads TGTGCCAGCAGTGACAAGGGGGGCGGCTACACCTTC. Translation: CASSDKGGGYTF.

The rearrangement links TRBV7-8 to TRBJ2-1; 7 nucleotides line up with TRBD1. V shed 2 bases, J shed 3 bases, and the junction held 7 bases outside the gene matches. Germline V gene lookup returns CDR1 SGHVS and CDR2 FQNEAQ. There are 16 residues in the CDR3. The CDR3 DNA is TGTGCCAGCAGCTTAAAAGGGGGCTTGGTCTACAATGAGCAGTTCTTC. It specifies CASSLKGGLVYNEQFF.

This clonotype was observed a few times. This chain connects TRBV15 to TRBJ1-4; 10 bases match TRBD1. Germline CDR1 and CDR2: LNHNV and YYDKDF (reference sequence). The trim removed 0 bases at V and 7 bases at J, leaving 2 bases unmatched. This CDR3 is 15 amino acids long. CDR3 sequence: CATSRDRTGGEKLFF. The CDR3, as DNA: TGTGCCACCAGCAGAGATAGGACAGGGGGTGAAAAACTGTTTTTT.

This clonotype was seen a few times. V and J are TRBV20-1 and TRBJ2-3, with a weak D call TRBD1 (6 bases). The germline V gene has CDR1 DFQATT and CDR2 SNEGSKA (reference sequence). Trimming shortened V by 0 bases and J by 0 bases, and 10 bases separated the two germline ends. This CDR3 region has 15 residues. This CDR3 is CSARDEQGSTDTQYF. Here the CDR3 DNA reads TGCAGTGCTAGAGACGAACAGGGAAGCACAGATACGCAGTATTTT.

This clonotype was detected a few times. The gene calls are TRBV20-1 and TRBJ2-7; TRBD2 matches at 9 bases. The germline V gene encodes CDR1 DFQATT and CDR2 SNEGSKA (reference sequence). J lost 7 bases, V lost 5 bases, and 15 bases had no gene match. The CDR3 runs 15 residues. The CDR3 sequence is CSASSAGGVWEEQYF. In nucleotides, the CDR3 is TGCAGTGCTTCATCAGCGGGGGGAGTCTGGGAGGAGCAGTACTTC.

There are a few counts of this clonotype. The J gene is TRBJ2-1, the V gene TRBV6-2 or TRBV6-3; TRBD2 matches at 9 bases. This CDR3 is built from 15 residues. Trimming at V came to 7 bases and at J to 3 bases, leaving 7 bases not matched to a gene. CDR1 is MNHEY and CDR2 is SVGEGT in the germline V gene. The CDR3 DNA sequence: TGTGCCAGCACCGGGACTAGCCGAGGCTACAATGAGCAGTTCTTC. This codes for CASTGTSRGYNEQFF.

The chain couples TRBV6-5 to TRBJ2-7; D is possibly TRBD2 (6 bases). Trimming shortened V by 0 bases and J by 4 bases, and 13 bases separated the two germline ends. In germline, CDR1 is MNHEY, CDR2 SVGAGI. The length of the CDR3 is 15 residues. In nucleotides, the CDR3 is TGTGCCAGCAGTTACTCGCGCGGGGAGGTATACGAGCAGTACTTC. Amino acid sequence: CASSYSRGEVYEQYF.